This TCR beta chain was observed in a study of molecular identifiers for immune sequencing clone quantification. This clonotype showed up just a few times. Its matching antigen is unknown. The V and J ends lost 2 bases and 8 bases respectively, with 18 bases between them. This CDR3 has 15 amino acids. Germline CDR1 and CDR2: MNHEY and SMNVEV (reference sequence). Bulk libraries came from a prior protocol with listed TCR primers. TCRdb analysed the PCR reads with MiXCR anew, one entry per CDR3 protein. The data contain roughly 100,000 distinct CDR3 sequences, about 35% of them seen just once; the ten biggest clones take up approximately 10%. Study findings and constraints: Barcode-sharing identical TCR molecules could underestimate highly expanded clone sizes.

This TCR was sampled from a human donor in good health. Some libraries in this study had Jurkat cell RNA spiked in. The sequenced sample was naive CD8+ T cells from blood, with Jurkat cell RNA spiked in. Noted subset: FACS-sorted CD8+CD4-CCR7+CD45RA+ naive T cells. V gene TRBV27 combines with J gene TRBJ1-2; D might be TRBD1 (5 bases). This chain's CDR3 is CASSLRGSGAYGYTF. The CDR3 DNA follows: TGTGCCAGCAGTTTAAGGGGCTCCGGGGCTTACGGCTACACCTTC.